The source of this TCR beta chain is a study of CD8+CD57+ T cells in acquired aplastic anemia. Study results and caveats: Overlap between patients and controls comprised roughly 30 CD8+ CDR3 sequences.

As for this clonotype: Its antigen is currently unknown.

The template used for profiling TCR beta VDJ and CDR3 was genomic DNA. TCRdb processed the reads anew with MiXCR; each CDR3 protein has one entry. This table holds a few hundred thousand distinct CDR3 sequences, about 59% found once. CDR1 is LNHNV, CDR2 YYDKDF, per germline (reference sequence). V lost 8 bases to trimming and J lost 1 base; unmatched junction nucleotides: 6. The length of the CDR3 is 14 residues. V is TRBV15 and J is TRBJ2-3, with 7 bases aligning to TRBD2. The sequencing input was sorted CD4+, CD8+, or CD8+CD57+ T cells (not recorded which) from PBMCs. This TCR derives from a human donor in good health. This CDR3 reads CATGGRGGTDTQYF. The CDR3 bases are TGTGCCACCGGCGGGAGAGGCGGCACAGATACGCAGTATTTT.